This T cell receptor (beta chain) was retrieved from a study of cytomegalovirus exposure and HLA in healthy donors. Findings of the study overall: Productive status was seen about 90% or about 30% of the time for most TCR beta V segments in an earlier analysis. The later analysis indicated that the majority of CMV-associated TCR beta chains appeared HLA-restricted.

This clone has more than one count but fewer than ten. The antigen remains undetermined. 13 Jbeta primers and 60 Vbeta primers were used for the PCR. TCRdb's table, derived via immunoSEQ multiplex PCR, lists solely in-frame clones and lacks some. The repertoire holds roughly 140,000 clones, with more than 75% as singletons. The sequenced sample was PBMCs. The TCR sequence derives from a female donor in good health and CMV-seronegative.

DNA for the CDR3: TGTGCCAGCAGTTTAGGGGGAGGCGGCAATCAGCCCCAGCATTTT. It is translated as CASSLGGGGNQPQHF. The chain carries TRBV28 and TRBJ1-5; tentatively, D is TRBD1 (5 bases). The CDR3 contains 15 residues. Germline V gives CDR1 MDHEN, CDR2 SYDVKM. Trimming stripped 2 bases from V and 2 bases from J, with 10 bases between.